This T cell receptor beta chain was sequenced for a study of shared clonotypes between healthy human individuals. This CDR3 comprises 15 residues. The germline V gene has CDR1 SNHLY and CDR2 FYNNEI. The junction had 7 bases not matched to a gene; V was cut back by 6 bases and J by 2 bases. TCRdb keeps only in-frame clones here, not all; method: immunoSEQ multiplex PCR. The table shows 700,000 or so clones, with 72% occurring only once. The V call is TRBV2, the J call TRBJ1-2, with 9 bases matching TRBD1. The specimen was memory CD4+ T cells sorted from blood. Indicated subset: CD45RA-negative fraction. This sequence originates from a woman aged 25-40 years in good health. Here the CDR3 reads CASRPQGTGNYGYTF. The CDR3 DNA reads TGTGCCAGCAGACCCCAGGGGACAGGGAACTATGGCTACACCTTC.